The next 13 T cell receptor beta chains were all read from a single sample in a study of shared clonotypes between healthy human individuals. The repertoire was sequenced with immunoSEQ multiplex PCR; TCRdb's copy has only in-frame clones and lacks some. The repertoire holds some 2 million clones, with approximately 94% as singletons. The naive CD8 fraction comprised CD45RO-negative cells positively selected for CCR7 and excluded terminally differentiated effector memory CD45RA+ cells. The sample comprised naive CD8+ T cells sorted from blood. The origin of the receptors is a man between 18 and 29 years old in good health.

J is TRBJ2-7 and V is TRBV9; D possibly corresponds to TRBD2 (5 bases). The CDR3 runs 16 residues. The germline V and J ends were trimmed by 0 bases and 3 bases, with 16 bases remaining between them. The germline V gene has CDR1 SGDLS and CDR2 YYNGEE. CDR3 coding DNA: TGTGCCAGCAGCGTAGATTGGGCGGGCACCCTCTACGAGCAGTACTTC. This translates into CASSVDWAGTLYEQYF.

V and J are TRBV7-3 and TRBJ2-3, with TRBD2 matching 9 bases. This CDR3 contains 16 residues. Germline V gene lookup returns CDR1 SGHTA and CDR2 FQGTGA. The junction had 4 bases not matched to a gene; V was cut back by 0 bases and J by 3 bases. CDR3 sequence reads: CASSLTASGVTDTQYF. As DNA, the CDR3 is TGTGCCAGCAGCTTAACGGCTAGCGGGGTGACAGATACGCAGTATTTT.

The chain couples TRBV9 to TRBJ2-5; TRBD2 agrees at 13 bases. CDR1 SGDLS and CDR2 YYNGEE come from the germline V gene. Trimming took 0 bases from V and 5 from J; bases not matched to a gene: 4. The CDR3 has 16 residues. Written as DNA, the CDR3 is TGTGCCAGCAGCGTAGGACTAGCGGGAGGCCGGGAGACCCAGTACTTC. It is translated as CASSVGLAGGRETQYF.

The gene calls are TRBV15 and TRBJ2-1, with TRBD2 as a possible D gene (5 bases). The germline CDR1 and CDR2 sequences are LNHNV and YYDKDF (reference sequence). This CDR3 is 15 amino acids long. V was clipped by 6 bases and J by 0 bases, with 12 bases between them. The CDR3 nucleotides read TGTGCCACCAGAAGTAGCGATAGCTCCTACAATGAGCAGTTCTTC. It encodes CATRSSDSSYNEQFF. The full variable domain, with the rest looked up from reference TRBV15 and TRBJ2-1, is DAMVIQNPRYQVTQFGKPVTLSCSQTLNHNVMYWYQQKSSQAPKLLFHYYDKDFNNEADTPDNFQSRRPNTSFCFLDIRSPGLGDTAMYLCATRSSDSSYNEQFFGPGTRLTVL.

The V and J genes are TRBV5-4 and TRBJ2-6, with TRBD1 as a possible D gene (7 bases). The CDR3 covers 17 residues. The germline V gene encodes CDR1 SGHNT and CDR2 YYREEE (reference sequence). The germline V and J ends were trimmed by 3 bases and 2 bases, with 15 bases remaining between them. The CDR3 coding sequence is TGTGCCAGCAGCTCCCATTCAGGGGGGACTGGGGCCAACGTCCTGACTTTC. Its translation is CASSSHSGGTGANVLTF.

The CDR3: CASSSLAGGVNEQFF. DNA for the CDR3: TGTGCCAGCAGCTCTCTAGCGGGGGGCGTCAATGAGCAGTTCTTC. The chain joins TRBV7-9 to TRBJ2-1; 11 bases are shared with TRBD2. This CDR3 has 15 residues. Looked up from germline, CDR1 is SEHNR and CDR2 is FQNEAQ (reference sequence). V trimming: 4 bases; J trimming: 6 bases; junction bases outside the gene matches: 5.

This chain links TRBV30 with TRBJ2-7; D call uncertain. Germline values: CDR1 GTSNPN, CDR2 SVGIG (reference sequence). The length of the CDR3 is 12 residues. V lost 2 bases and J lost 1, with 6 bases in between. This chain's CDR3 is CAWSWTSYEQYF. In nucleotides, the CDR3 is TGTGCCTGGAGTTGGACGTCCTACGAGCAGTACTTC. Supplemented by reference TRBV30 and TRBJ2-7, the full variable domain reads SQTIHQWPATLVQPVGSPLSLECTVEGTSNPNLYWYRQAAGRGLQLLFYSVGIGQISSEVPQNLSASRPQDRQFILSSKKLLLSDSGFYLCAWSWTSYEQYFGPGTRLTVT.

The CDR3 loop reads CASSIVDSNYEQYF. CDR3 coding DNA: TGTGCCAGTAGTATAGTAGACAGCAACTACGAGCAGTACTTC. The rearrangement uses TRBV19 and TRBJ2-7, with D possibly TRBD1 on 5 matching bases. V lost 1 base to trimming and J lost 3 bases, with 10 bases between them. Germline CDR1 LNHDA, CDR2 SQIVND (reference sequence). The length of the CDR3 is 14 residues.

This chain connects TRBV19 to TRBJ2-3, with D possibly TRBD2 on 5 matching bases. Trimming removed 1 base from V and 4 bases from J, with 9 bases in between. Germline CDR1 is LNHDA and CDR2 is SQIVND (reference sequence). The CDR3 is made up of 14 amino acids. The CDR3 nucleotides read TGTGCCAGTAGTATAGTGGGAGCTGCAGATACGCAGTATTTT. Translating it yields CASSIVGAADTQYF.

The chain links TRBV2 to TRBJ2-7, with 7 bases identical to TRBD2. The CDR3 totals 14 residues. Germline CDR1 and CDR2: SNHLY and FYNNEI. V was pared by 4 bases and J by 3 bases, with 6 bases of the junction left unmatched. The CDR3 DNA reads TGTGCCAGCAGTGTGGGAGGGGCCTACTACGAGCAGTACTTC. Protein product: CASSVGGAYYEQYF. Together with reference TRBV2 and TRBJ2-7, the CDR3 gives the full variable domain: EPEVTQTPSHQVTQMGQEVILRCVPISNHLYFYWYRQILGQKVEFLVSFYNNEISEKSEIFDDQFSVERPDGSNFTLKIRSTKLEDSAMYFCASSVGGAYYEQYFGPGTRLTVT.

With regard to this clone: At one end, the junction sequence differs from germline, possibly due to a read error. V is TRBV7-7 and J is TRBJ2-5; D is tentatively TRBD1 or TRBD2 (7 bases each). Germline V gene lookup returns CDR1 SSHAT and CDR2 FNYEAQ (reference sequence). The CDR3 has 14 amino acids. CDR3 bases: TGTGCTAGCAGCTTAGGGGGGGACAGCCAGACCCAGTACTTC. Amino acids: CASSLGGDSQTQYF.

This chain connects TRBV6-5 to TRBJ2-7; D might be TRBD1 (6 bases). The CDR3 runs to 13 residues. CDR1 is MNHEY, CDR2 SVGAGI, per germline. Trimming took off 2 bases at V and 6 bases at J, with 11 bases between the two ends. Here the CDR3 DNA reads TGTGCCAGCAGTTACACAACAGGGCTCGAGCAGTACTTC. Translating gives CASSYTTGLEQYF.

The genes are TRBV7-8 and TRBJ2-7; 8 bases are a match to TRBD1. Germline values: CDR1 SGHVS, CDR2 FQNEAQ. The CDR3 runs to 15 residues. Trimming at V came to 3 bases and at J to 4 bases, leaving 8 bases not matched to a gene. The CDR3 is CASSLGTGGGYEQYF. CDR3 in DNA: TGTGCCAGCAGCTTGGGGACAGGAGGGGGATACGAGCAGTACTTC.